A selection of T cell receptor beta chains follows, all from one sample in a study of blood T cells in healthy people across ages. MiXCR, applied by TCRdb to the 5' RACE reads, yields one record per CDR3 protein. The sample lists hundreds of thousands of distinct CDR3 sequences; roughly 30% were seen once. What was sequenced was blood. The source of these receptors is an elderly woman in good health. Both conserved end residues are part of each CDR3. A D gene is named only where the DNA matches it firmly. The size of a clone is reported for some rows only, either as once, few or many, or as a class for expanded clones.

j_call	d_call	v_call	clone_size	cdr3_nt	cdr3_aa
TRBJ1-2	-	TRBV10-2	many	TGCGCCAGCAGTGAGATGACAGCGAATAACTATGGCTACACCTTC	CASSEMTANNYGYTF
TRBJ2-2	-	TRBV5-1	-	TGCGCCAGCAGCTGGGGACAGAACACCGGGGAGCTGTTTTTT	CASSWGQNTGELFF
TRBJ2-7	TRBD1	TRBV24-1	many	TGTGCCACCAGTGATCCAGGGACAGGTTCGGGCGAGCAGTACTTC	CATSDPGTGSGEQYF
TRBJ2-3	TRBD1	TRBV20-1	many	TGCAGTGCAAGTCCGGGGACAGGGGAATTTGATACGCAGTATTTT	CSASPGTGEFDTQYF
TRBJ2-7	TRBD2	TRBV5-1	many	TGCGCCAGCAGCCCGACAGTCGGGGGGGGCGAGCAGTACTTC	CASSPTVGGGEQYF
TRBJ2-7	TRBD2	TRBV2	many	TGTGCCAGCAGTGATGGGGGGGTAAGAAACGAGCAGTACTTC	CASSDGGVRNEQYF
TRBJ2-5	TRBD2	TRBV20-1	many	TGCAGTGCCCTAGGCGCTAGCGGTGGGGGGACCCAGTACTTC	CSALGASGGGTQYF
TRBJ2-1	TRBD1	TRBV5-4	-	TGTGCCAGCAGCTATGGCCAGGGGGACGAGCAGTTCTTC	CASSYGQGDEQFF
TRBJ1-6	-	TRBV5-1	-	TGCGCCAGCAGCTTGGCGGCACCTAATAATTCACCCCTCCACTTT	CASSLAAPNNSPLHF
TRBJ2-1	-	TRBV6-5	many	TGTGCCAGCAGCCAGAGGCGTGGAGGGCCAGGGGAGCAGTTCTTC	CASSQRRGGPGEQFF
TRBJ2-7	-	TRBV30	-	TGTGCCTGGAGTAATCTAGGGGGGAACGAGCAGTACTTC	CAWSNLGGNEQYF
TRBJ1-1	-	TRBV4-1	-	TGCGCCAGCAGCCAAGATCGGAGGGGAGGAACTGAAGCTTTCTTT	CASSQDRRGGTEAFF
TRBJ2-1	-	TRBV9	few	TGTGCCAGCAGCGTAGGCCAGGGGTACTACAATGAGCAGTTCTTC	CASSVGQGYYNEQFF
TRBJ2-3	TRBD1	TRBV7-2	many	TGTGCCAGCAGCTTAGGGGGCGGGACAGGGTTGGCAGATACGCAGTATTTT	CASSLGGGTGLADTQYF
TRBJ1-1	TRBD1	TRBV4-2	-	TGTGCCAGCAGCCCCGTACAGGGGGGGACTGAAGCTTTCTTT	CASSPVQGGTEAFF
TRBJ1-1	TRBD1	TRBV24-1	-	TGTGCCACCAGGGCGACAGGGATGTCTGAAGCTTTCTTT	CATRATGMSEAFF
TRBJ2-7	TRBD1	TRBV12-3/TRBV12-4	many	TGTGCCAGCAGTGACACAGACAGGGAGGAGCAGTACTTC	CASSDTDREEQYF
TRBJ2-7	-	TRBV7-9	many	TGTGCCAGCAGCTTGGGACAACCCCCCTACGAGCAGTACTTC	CASSLGQPPYEQYF
TRBJ2-4	TRBD2	TRBV12-3/TRBV12-4	many	TGTGCCAGCAGTCCCCACGGACTAGCTGCCGCCCTCAAAAACATTCAGTACTTC	CASSPHGLAAALKNIQYF
TRBJ1-2	-	TRBV12-3/TRBV12-4	many	TGTGCCAGCAGCCCTTCCCCCCGGATCGGCTACACCTTC	CASSPSPRIGYTF
TRBJ1-1	-	TRBV5-1	-	TGCGCCAGCAGCTTGGACGGTCCGGGGAACACTGAAGCTTTCTTT	CASSLDGPGNTEAFF
TRBJ2-2	TRBD2	TRBV12-3/TRBV12-4	-	TGTGCCAGCAGTTTTGTGAGCGGGGGCGGGGAGCTGTTTTTT	CASSFVSGGGELFF
TRBJ2-7	-	TRBV13	-	TGTGCCAGCAGCTTAGGTCGGGTGGCCCACGAGCAGTACTTC	CASSLGRVAHEQYF
TRBJ2-2	-	TRBV20-1	-	TGCAGTGCGCCCGGGTCATACACCGGGGAGCTGTTTTTT	CSAPGSYTGELFF
TRBJ2-7	TRBD1	TRBV20-1	-	TGCAGTGCCTCCCGGGCACAGGGGGCTTCCTACGAGCGGTACTTC	CSASRAQGASYERYF
TRBJ2-7	-	TRBV11-2	many	TGTGCCAGCAGCGAAGGGGGGAACGAGCAGTACTTC	CASSEGGNEQYF
TRBJ2-5	TRBD1	TRBV10-3	-	TGTGCCACCTATCACGGGACAGGGGGCTCAAATGAGCAGTACTTC	CATYHGTGGSNEQYF
TRBJ1-2	TRBD1	TRBV30	many	TGTGCCTGCGGGACAGGGTGGGGCTACACCTTC	CACGTGWGYTF
TRBJ1-1	-	TRBV20-1	once	TGCAGTGCTAGAGGACAGGCGAACACTGAAACTTTCTTT	CSARGQANTETFF
TRBJ1-5	TRBD1	TRBV27	-	TGTGCCAGCAGTTCGTTAGGACAGGGCATTCAGCCCCAGCATTTT	CASSSLGQGIQPQHF
TRBJ1-5	-	TRBV29-1	few	TGCAGCGTTGAGGACGGCCGAAATCAGCCCCAGCATTTT	CSVEDGRNQPQHF
TRBJ1-2	-	TRBV20-1	many	TGCAGTGCTAGAGATCGATTAAGGGGTGGCTACACCTTC	CSARDRLRGGYTF
TRBJ1-2	-	TRBV6-6	many	TGTGCCAGCAGTACTGAGGGGGGCGCCTATGGCTACACCTTC	CASSTEGGAYGYTF
TRBJ2-3	-	TRBV7-2	many	TGTGCCAGCAGCTCGCCCGCGGGGCGCACAGATACGCAGTATTTT	CASSSPAGRTDTQYF
TRBJ1-1	-	TRBV7-2	many	TGTGCCAGCAGCTCGACCCCCCAGGGAGCTGAAGCTTTCTTT	CASSSTPQGAEAFF
TRBJ2-1	TRBD2	TRBV24-1	few	TGTGCCACCAGTGAAGAGACTAGCGGGAGCTACAATGAGCGGTTCTTC	CATSEETSGSYNERFF
TRBJ2-7	-	TRBV29-1	many	TGCAGCGTTGAAGATCAGGCAGTGGGCGAGCAGTACTTC	CSVEDQAVGEQYF
TRBJ2-5	-	TRBV20-1	many	TGCAGTGCCCCCATCCGGGTTCAAGAGACCCAGTACTTC	CSAPIRVQETQYF
TRBJ2-3	TRBD2	TRBV6-2/TRBV6-3	many	TGTGCCAGCACCAAGGCTTTCGCGGGGGCAGATACGCAGTATTTT	CASTKAFAGADTQYF
TRBJ2-3	TRBD2	TRBV20-1	many	TGCAGTGCCCCCCCTGAGCGGGGGGGCCCAGATACGCAGTATTTT	CSAPPERGGPDTQYF
TRBJ2-2	TRBD2	TRBV6-5	-	TGTGCCAGCAGTTATAGGGCGGGGGGGCAGGACACCGGGGAGCTGTTTTTT	CASSYRAGGQDTGELFF
TRBJ2-3	TRBD2	TRBV5-1	-	TGCGCCAGCAGCTGGGGGGGGGTGGGCCCCACAGATACGCAGTATTTT	CASSWGGVGPTDTQYF
TRBJ1-2	TRBD1	TRBV27	many	TGTGCCAGCAGTTTCCTGACTCGACAGGGGAACTATGGCTACACCTTC	CASSFLTRQGNYGYTF
TRBJ2-7	TRBD1	TRBV10-3	many	TGTGCCATCCGTCGGACAGGGTCGCCCAACGAGCAGTACTTC	CAIRRTGSPNEQYF
TRBJ2-7	-	TRBV7-8	many	TGTGCCAGCAGCCGGACAGAGAGTGGTGTATCCTACGAGCAGTACTTC	CASSRTESGVSYEQYF
TRBJ2-4	-	TRBV29-1	-	TGCAGCGTCATGGGGTTAGCCAAAAACATTCAGTACTTC	CSVMGLAKNIQYF
TRBJ2-1	TRBD2	TRBV11-2	many	TGTGCCAGCAGCTTAACTAGCGGGGGGTATGGCAATGAGCAGTTCTTC	CASSLTSGGYGNEQFF
TRBJ2-3	-	TRBV29-1	once	TGCAGCATAGACGGGACACAAGATCCAGATACGCAGTATTTT	CSIDGTQDPDTQYF
TRBJ1-6	-	TRBV7-9	-	TGTGCCAGCATCCCGATGGGTCAGGGCTCGGCACCCCTCCACTTT	CASIPMGQGSAPLHF
TRBJ2-1	-	TRBV6-1	many	TGTGCCAGCAGCTCAAACTGGGGGACAAGGTACAATGAGCAGTTCTTC	CASSSNWGTRYNEQFF
TRBJ2-3	-	TRBV2	many	TGTGCCAGCAGTGGCGAAGCGAGGGGTACAGATACGCAGTATTTT	CASSGEARGTDTQYF
TRBJ1-5	-	TRBV18	-	TGTGCCAGCTCACCCTCTCAAGGGCCGGGCGGGAATCAGCCCCAGCATTTT	CASSPSQGPGGNQPQHF
TRBJ2-3	-	TRBV15	many	TGTGCCACCAGCAGAGATGGACGGGGACCAGCCACAGATACGCAGTATTTT	CATSRDGRGPATDTQYF
TRBJ2-5	-	TRBV7-3	many	TGTGCCAGCAGCTTAACTCCCTTAGCGGAGACCCAGTACTTC	CASSLTPLAETQYF